The 28 T cell receptor beta chains below all came from one sample that was sequenced in a study of cytomegalovirus exposure and HLA in healthy donors. 13 Jbeta primers and 60 Vbeta primers were used for the PCR. Profiling relied on immunoSEQ multiplex PCR, and the TCRdb table lists in-frame clones only, not all of them. The sample consists of 150,000 to 200,000 clones, about 71% of them appearing once. Sequencing used PBMCs. The receptors here all came from a woman aged 25-40 years in good health and CMV-seronegative.

The chain carries TRBV7-9 and TRBJ1-4; D remains ambiguous. The germline CDR1 and CDR2 sequences are SEHNR and FQNEAQ (reference sequence). The length of the CDR3 is 13 residues. V gave up 5 bases and J gave up 8 bases, with 12 bases separating them. The CDR3 reads CASSLGSWEKLFF. The DNA of the CDR3 is TGTGCCAGCAGCCTTGGTAGTTGGGAAAAACTGTTTTTT.

The chain employs TRBV6-4 and TRBJ2-1; D gene uncertain. This CDR3 region has 12 residues. Germline V gene sequence: CDR1 MRHNA, CDR2 SNTAGT. The V gene lost 0 bases and the J gene lost 14 bases, with 11 bases spanning the gap. CDR3 protein: CASSDSKYREFF. CDR3 sequence (DNA): TGTGCCAGCAGTGACTCGAAATACCGGGAGTTCTTC.

This clone was detected only a few times. J is TRBJ2-3 and V is TRBV5-1, with TRBD2 matching over 15 bases. Germline CDR1 is SGHRS and CDR2 is YFSETQ. This CDR3 spans 17 amino acids. The V and J ends lost 7 bases and 2 bases, in that order; junction bases with no gene match: 8. In nucleotides, the CDR3 is TGCGCCAGCCACGGGACTAGCGGGGGGATCTTCACAGATACGCAGTATTTT. It specifies CASHGTSGGIFTDTQYF. The variable domain in full, with the rest retrieved from reference TRBV5-1 and TRBJ2-3, is KAGVTQTPRYLIKTRGQQVTLSCSPISGHRSVSWYQQTPGQGLQFLFEYFSETQRNKGNFPGRFSGRQFSNSRSEMNVSTLELGDSALYLCASHGTSGGIFTDTQYFGPGTRLTVL.

The V call is TRBV28, the J call TRBJ1-2; maybe TRBD1 (5 bases). This CDR3 has 15 amino acids. Deletions cut 10 bases from V and 6 bases from J, with 24 bases between. Germline V CDR1 and CDR2: MDHEN, SYDVKM. The CDR3: CAIPMGDLNSNGYTF. In DNA form, the CDR3 reads TGTGCCATTCCAATGGGGGACTTAAATTCCAATGGCTACACCTTC.

V usage is TRBV27 and J usage is TRBJ2-7; 12 bases are a match to TRBD2. Per the germline V gene, CDR1 is MNHEY and CDR2 is SMNVEV (reference sequence). The CDR3 spans 20 residues. Losses at the gene ends were 6 bases for V and 0 bases for J; bases not matched to a gene: 18. CDR3 in amino acids: CASSRSAPGTSGFSSYEQYF. The CDR3 DNA follows: TGTGCCAGCAGCCGTTCTGCCCCCGGGACTAGCGGGTTTAGCTCCTACGAGCAGTACTTC.

This chain uses TRBV4-2 with TRBJ2-1, with TRBD1 matching 7 bases. The CDR3 contains 13 residues. The V gene end was trimmed by 4 bases and the J gene end by 15 bases; junction bases not matched to a gene: 12. Germline V gene data show CDR1 as LGHNA and CDR2 as YNFKEQ. The CDR3 DNA follows: TGTGCCAGCAGCCCCGGCCAGGGGACAGATCTGTTCTTC. Protein: CASSPGQGTDLFF.

The chain carries TRBV7-9 and TRBJ2-7; 8 nucleotides match TRBD1. V lost 3 bases to trimming and J lost 1 base; unmatched junction nucleotides: 2. The CDR3 is 14 residues long. The V gene's germline CDR1 is SEHNR and CDR2 FQNEAQ (reference sequence). The CDR3 DNA reads TGTGCCAGCAGCTTTGGACAGGGATCCTACGAGCAGTACTTC. Translating gives CASSFGQGSYEQYF.

The rearrangement uses TRBV6-5 and TRBJ2-3, with D possibly TRBD2 on 5 matching bases. Germline V gives CDR1 MNHEY, CDR2 SVGAGI. V shed 5 bases and J shed 1 base, with 13 bases lying between them. The CDR3 contains 15 residues. This CDR3 reads CASSKLGYGTDTQYF. The CDR3 region has the DNA TGTGCCAGCAGTAAACTAGGCTATGGCACAGATACGCAGTATTTT.

The genes are TRBV19 and TRBJ1-2; the match to TRBD1 covers 8 bases. V was pared by 4 bases and J by 0 bases, with 4 bases of the junction left unmatched. The CDR3 sequence is 15 residues long. Per germline, CDR1 LNHDA and CDR2 SQIVND (reference sequence). CDR3 sequence: CASSTWDRTNYGYTF. In nucleotides, the CDR3 is TGTGCCAGTAGTACCTGGGACAGGACTAACTATGGCTACACCTTC.

The J gene is TRBJ1-2, the V gene TRBV2; D is unclear. The V gene lost 0 bases and the J gene lost 4 bases, with 15 bases spanning the gap. The CDR3 length is 16 residues. CDR1 is SNHLY, CDR2 FYNNEI, per germline. DNA for the CDR3: TGTGCCAGCAGTGAAGCATCTGTGGTAGGACTCTATGGCTACACCTTC. It translates to CASSEASVVGLYGYTF.

This clone was seen a few times. The chain employs TRBV30 and TRBJ2-3, with 8 bases fitting TRBD1. Germline CDR1 reads GTSNPN; CDR2 reads SVGIG (reference sequence). The CDR3 has 13 amino acids. The J segment lost 4 bases and the V segment lost 6 bases, leaving 6 bases of the junction unmatched. The CDR3 here is CACGQGIADTQYF. The CDR3 region has the DNA TGTGCCTGTGGACAGGGAATCGCAGATACGCAGTATTTT.

V usage is TRBV18 and J usage is TRBJ2-1; 14 nucleotides match TRBD2. Per germline, CDR1 KGHSH and CDR2 LQKENI. The CDR3 covers 15 residues. The V gene end was trimmed by 3 bases and the J gene end by 8 bases; junction bases not matched to a gene: 3. In nucleotides, the CDR3 is TGTGCCAGCTCACCCCCGGGACTAGCGGGAGATGAGCAGTTCTTC. It translates to CASSPPGLAGDEQFF.

Only a few counts were recorded for this clone. The J gene is TRBJ1-5, the V gene TRBV19; no definite D call. Trimming removed 4 bases at V and 3 bases at J, with 7 bases between. The CDR3 has 13 amino acids. Germline V CDR1 and CDR2: LNHDA, SQIVND (reference sequence). CDR3 sequence (DNA): TGTGCCAGTAGTAGCCAGATCAATCAGCCCCAGCATTTT. Protein product: CASSSQINQPQHF. The variable domain in full, with the rest retrieved from reference TRBV19 and TRBJ1-5, is DGGITQSPKYLFRKEGQNVTLSCEQNLNHDAMYWYRQDPGQGLRLIYYSQIVNDFQKGDIAEGYSVSREKKESFPLTVTSAQKNPTAFYLCASSSQINQPQHFGDGTRLSIL.

V is TRBV4-2 and J is TRBJ2-7; D possibly corresponds to TRBD1 (6 bases). Trimming stripped 0 bases from V and 0 bases from J, with 9 bases between. The CDR3 is made up of 15 amino acids. The V gene's germline CDR1 is LGHNA and CDR2 YNFKEQ. CDR3 DNA sequence: TGTGCCAGCAGCCAAGAAAACAGGGCCTCCTACGAGCAGTACTTC. Its protein is CASSQENRASYEQYF.

The chain recombines TRBV11-2 with TRBJ1-5; 7 bases line up with TRBD1. The CDR3 totals 15 residues. The J segment lost 4 bases and the V segment lost 1 base, leaving 4 bases of the junction unmatched. CDR1 and CDR2 from the germline V gene are SGHAT and FQNNGV. The CDR3 region is CASSLGQGLNQPQHF. The CDR3 nucleotides are TGTGCCAGCAGCTTAGGACAGGGCCTTAATCAGCCCCAGCATTTT. The full variable domain, completed using reference TRBV11-2 and TRBJ1-5, is EAGVAQSPRYKIIEKRQSVAFWCNPISGHATLYWYQQILGQGPKLLIQFQNNGVVDDSQLPKDRFSAERLKGVDSTLKIQPAKLEDSAVYLCASSLGQGLNQPQHFGDGTRLSIL.

The chain links TRBV6-5 to TRBJ1-1, with D possibly being TRBD1 (6 bases). Trimming stripped 0 bases from V and 4 bases from J, with 9 bases between. The V gene's germline CDR1 is MNHEY and CDR2 SVGAGI. The CDR3 spans 14 residues. The CDR3 sequence is CASSYSIRGTEAFF. The CDR3 nucleotides read TGTGCCAGCAGTTACTCGATCAGGGGCACTGAAGCTTTCTTT.

V and J are TRBV5-1 and TRBJ2-7, with TRBD1 matching 9 bases. This CDR3 is 14 amino acids long. Germline trimming cut 3 bases from V and 3 bases from J; bases unmatched to any gene: 4. Germline CDR1 and CDR2: SGHRS and YFSETQ. The CDR3 is CASSSRQGDYEQYF. CDR3 DNA: TGCGCCAGCAGCTCCCGACAGGGGGACTACGAGCAGTACTTC. Using reference TRBV5-1 and TRBJ2-7 for the parts outside the CDR3, the full variable domain is KAGVTQTPRYLIKTRGQQVTLSCSPISGHRSVSWYQQTPGQGLQFLFEYFSETQRNKGNFPGRFSGRQFSNSRSEMNVSTLELGDSALYLCASSSRQGDYEQYFGPGTRLTVT.

The chain carries TRBV6-5 and TRBJ1-5, with D unresolved. Germline values: CDR1 MNHEY, CDR2 SVGAGI. V was shortened by 6 bases and J by 5 bases, with 11 bases between the two germline ends. CDR3 length: 13 amino acids. This CDR3 reads CASRLDGYQPQHF. The CDR3 nucleotides are TGTGCCAGCAGACTAGACGGTTATCAGCCCCAGCATTTT.

The V gene is TRBV5-4, the J gene TRBJ2-7; D might be TRBD2 (6 bases). The germline V gene has CDR1 SGHNT and CDR2 YYREEE (reference sequence). This CDR3 has 15 amino acids. The germline V and J ends were trimmed by 2 bases and 6 bases, with 18 bases remaining between them. The CDR3 loop is CASSFPGSLSGEQYF. The CDR3 DNA reads TGTGCCAGCAGCTTTCCCGGGAGTTTAAGTGGCGAGCAGTACTTC.

Only one count was recorded for this clone. The chain links TRBV5-1 to TRBJ2-5, with D possibly being TRBD1 (6 bases). V was pared by 10 bases and J by 2 bases, with 21 bases between. CDR1 and CDR2 (germline): SGHRS, YFSETQ. CDR3 length: 15 residues. The CDR3 region is CASYAGAATQETQYF. CDR3 DNA sequence: TGCGCCTCTTACGCAGGGGCAGCGACTCAAGAGACCCAGTACTTC.

In this sample, this clone turned up a few times. In DNA form, the CDR3 reads TGTGCCAGCAGTCCTGGGAGGGGACTAGCGGGAGTAGCAGATACGCAGTATTTT. Translation: CASSPGRGLAGVADTQYF. The V call is TRBV27, the J call TRBJ2-3; the match to TRBD2 covers 14 bases. The CDR3 consists of 18 residues. The J segment lost 4 bases and the V segment lost 5 bases, leaving 11 bases of the junction unmatched. Germline CDR1 is MNHEY and CDR2 is SMNVEV (reference sequence).

The gene calls are TRBV9 and TRBJ2-5, with 8 nucleotides matching TRBD2. The end of the DNA is better explained by TRBJ2-7, so the J call may be wrong. The CDR3 loop spans 16 amino acids. The germline gives CDR1 SGDLS, CDR2 YYNGEE. CDR3 region: CASSPRLAGGEYEQYF. The CDR3 DNA reads TGTGCCAGCAGCCCCCGCCTAGCGGGCGGCGAGTACGAGCAGTACTTC.

This sequence joins TRBV18 and TRBJ2-3; 10 bases are shared with TRBD2. Trimming removed 5 bases from V and 2 bases from J; junction bases left unmatched: 4. CDR1 and CDR2 (germline): KGHSH, LQKENI. The CDR3 consists of 15 residues. CDR3: CASSIGTSATDTQYF. CDR3 DNA: TGTGCCAGCTCAATAGGGACTAGCGCCACAGATACGCAGTATTTT.

The chain is built from TRBV9 and TRBJ1-2, with unresolved D. The CDR3 runs 13 residues. V was clipped by 0 bases and J by 8 bases, with 11 bases between them. The germline gives CDR1 SGDLS, CDR2 YYNGEE. CDR3 bases: TGTGCCAGCAGCGTAGACAGTACCAGGGGCTACACCTTC. It is translated as CASSVDSTRGYTF.

In regard to this clone: Other nucleotide sequences from this sample produce the same CDR3. This rearrangement joins TRBV5-1 to TRBJ2-5; D not resolved. The DNA end lines up better with TRBJ2-7; the J call may be wrong. The CDR3 is 14 residues long. Germline CDR1 and CDR2: SGHRS and YFSETQ. CDR3 loop: CASSLDPSSYEQYF. In DNA form, the CDR3 reads TGCGCCAGCAGCTTGGACCCATCCTCCTACGAGCAGTACTTC.

The V gene is TRBV6-1, the J gene TRBJ1-1; 7 bases align to TRBD1. The CDR3 is 13 residues long. V lost 6 bases and J lost 0; bases outside the gene matches: 1. Germline V CDR1 and CDR2: MNHNS, SASEGT. CDR3 region: CASRTGMNTEAFF. The CDR3 DNA sequence: TGTGCCAGCAGGACAGGGATGAACACTGAAGCTTTCTTT.

In its sample, this clone was seen a few times. The chain carries TRBV9 and TRBJ1-2; 7 bases agree with TRBD1. V shed 0 bases, J shed 2 bases, and the junction held 1 base outside the gene matches. From germline, CDR1 is SGDLS and CDR2 YYNGEE. This CDR3 has 14 residues. This CDR3 reads CASSVEGQNYGYTF. In nucleotides, the CDR3 is TGTGCCAGCAGCGTAGAGGGACAGAACTATGGCTACACCTTC.

The V and J genes are TRBV7-3 and TRBJ2-6; maybe TRBD2 (5 bases). The germline V gene has CDR1 SGHTA and CDR2 FQGTGA. The CDR3 consists of 17 residues. Deletions cut 8 bases from V and 0 bases from J, with 17 bases between. The CDR3 here is CASGPRGYLSGANVLTF. The CDR3 nucleotides read TGTGCCAGCGGCCCTAGAGGGTACCTCTCTGGGGCCAACGTCCTGACTTTC.